A single sample is the source of the 6 T cell receptor beta chains below, sequenced in a study of shared clonotypes between healthy human individuals. TCRdb keeps only in-frame clones here, not all; method: immunoSEQ multiplex PCR. This sample has 800,000 to 1,200,000 clones, with around 78% found just once. Sequencing input: memory CD4+ T cells from PBMCs. Subset noted: CD45RA-negative fraction. These receptors all come from a man in his late teens or twenties in good health. Some clones in this sample may be carry-over from other donors' samples.

This sequence joins TRBV11-2 and TRBJ2-5, with TRBD2 matching 7 bases. Trimming cost V 5 bases and J 3 bases; bases outside gene matches: 6. Germline CDR1 reads SGHAT; CDR2 reads FQNNGV. The CDR3 loop spans 14 amino acids. Here the CDR3 DNA reads TGTGCCAGCAGCACACGTGGACTAGAAGAGACCCAGTACTTC. It yields the protein CASSTRGLEETQYF. Combining the CDR3 with reference TRBV11-2 and TRBJ2-5 gives the whole variable domain EAGVAQSPRYKIIEKRQSVAFWCNPISGHATLYWYQQILGQGPKLLIQFQNNGVVDDSQLPKDRFSAERLKGVDSTLKIQPAKLEDSAVYLCASSTRGLEETQYFGPGTRLLVL.

V and J are TRBV9 and TRBJ2-2, with 10 bases identical to TRBD2. The germline V gene encodes CDR1 SGDLS and CDR2 YYNGEE. The CDR3 has 16 residues. J lost 6 bases, V lost 4 bases, and 9 bases had no gene match. As DNA, the CDR3 is TGTGCCAGCAGCTCACAAGGGCTAGCGGGAGCCGGGGAGCTGTTTTTT. Its translation: CASSSQGLAGAGELFF.

The V and J genes are TRBV11-2 and TRBJ2-7; 11 positions agree with TRBD2. The CDR3 sequence is 17 residues long. The V gene's germline CDR1 is SGHAT and CDR2 FQNNGV. The trim removed 1 base at V and 4 bases at J, leaving 9 bases unmatched. CDR3 sequence: CASSLVGSGRAGYEQYF. CDR3 nucleotide sequence: TGTGCCAGCAGCTTAGTGGGTAGCGGGAGGGCGGGGTACGAGCAGTACTTC.

The CDR3 coding sequence is TGTGCCAGCAGCCGCGGACAGAGCACAGATACGCAGTATTTT. This codes for CASSRGQSTDTQYF. The J gene is TRBJ2-3, the V gene TRBV14; weak D call: TRBD1 (6 bases). Germline V CDR1 and CDR2: SGHDN, FVKESK. The V end lost 4 bases, the J end lost 0 bases, and 8 bases lay between the germline ends. The CDR3 loop spans 14 amino acids.

The CDR3 region has the DNA TGTGCCAGCAGCTCGGCCACGGCGGGAGGGCGGCAGACCCAGTACTTC. It specifies CASSSATAGGRQTQYF. The chain has TRBV5-4 and TRBJ2-5, with 9 bases identical to TRBD2. This CDR3 spans 16 amino acids. Germline V gene data show CDR1 as SGHNT and CDR2 as YYREEE (reference sequence). Trimming removed 3 bases from V and 6 bases from J; junction bases left unmatched: 12.

In this sample, this clone turned up once. The V and J genes are TRBV4-1 and TRBJ2-4, with TRBD2 matching 9 bases. Germline V lookup: CDR1 MGHRA, CDR2 YSYEKL. The J segment lost 5 bases and the V segment lost 1 base, leaving 3 bases of the junction unmatched. The CDR3 loop spans 15 amino acids. The CDR3, as DNA: TGCGCCAGCAGCCAAGTTGGCGGGAGGGAAAACATTCAGTACTTC. Protein: CASSQVGGRENIQYF.